The 8 T cell receptor beta chains given below trace back to one sample, sequenced in a study of T-cell reconstitution after alpha-beta-depleted transplantation in children. Researchers prepared the TCRbeta library using unique molecular identifiers, the study reports. TCRdb reanalysed the PCR reads using MiXCR and keeps one entry per CDR3 protein. The sample contains hundreds of thousands of distinct CDR3 sequences, roughly 13% of which appear only once. The sample consisted of PBMCs, mostly from graft donor cells, taken 360 days after TCRalphabeta/CD19-depleted stem cell transplant. The receptors stem from a male patient aged 10-17 years who had a stem cell transplant for acute myeloid leukemia, so the T cells may come from the graft donor.

The chain couples TRBV28 to TRBJ1-1; no clear D. Germline V gene lookup returns CDR1 MDHEN and CDR2 SYDVKM. This CDR3 comprises 16 residues. The ends were cut back, 1 base at V and 5 bases at J, with 17 bases in the middle. CDR3 residues: CASSLLGPGGGTEAFF. The CDR3 DNA is TGTGCCAGCAGTTTATTAGGACCCGGCGGAGGAACTGAAGCTTTCTTT.

The chain is built from TRBV29-1 and TRBJ2-1, with 7 bases fitting TRBD2. The CDR3 covers 12 residues. Germline V CDR1 and CDR2: SQVTM, ANQGSEA. Trimming at V came to 6 bases and at J to 8 bases, leaving 7 bases not matched to a gene. CDR3 residues: CSVAAGRHEQFF. Written as DNA, the CDR3 is TGCAGCGTCGCAGCGGGACGCCATGAGCAGTTCTTC.

This chain links TRBV7-2 with TRBJ2-7, with D perhaps TRBD1 (5 bases). The germline V gene encodes CDR1 SGHTA and CDR2 FQGNSA. The ends were cut back, 2 bases at V and 6 bases at J, with 17 bases in the middle. This CDR3 contains 15 residues. The CDR3 reads CASSLLTGPVVEQYF. In DNA, the CDR3 is TGTGCCAGCAGCTTACTAACAGGCCCCGTGGTCGAGCAGTACTTC. Supplemented by reference TRBV7-2 and TRBJ2-7, the full variable domain reads GAGVSQSPSNKVTEKGKDVELRCDPISGHTALYWYRQSLGQGLEFLIYFQGNSAPDKSGLPSDRFSAERTGGSVSTLTIQRTQQEDSAVYLCASSLLTGPVVEQYFGPGTRLTVT.

The CDR3 loop reads CASSFPPMYEQFF. The CDR3 DNA follows: TGTGCCAGCAGCTTCCCCCCTATGTATGAGCAGTTCTTC. This chain connects TRBV11-3 to TRBJ2-1; D is uncertain. The CDR3 runs to 13 residues. CDR1 is SGHNT, CDR2 YENEEA, per germline. The V gene lost 3 bases and the J gene lost 8 bases, with 11 bases spanning the gap.

This clonotype was observed many times. This chain links TRBV6-2 or TRBV6-3 with TRBJ2-1, with 10 bases matching TRBD2. The V gene end was trimmed by 4 bases and the J gene end by 8 bases; junction bases not matched to a gene: 5. The germline CDR1 and CDR2 sequences are MNHEY and SVGEGT. This CDR3 region has 14 residues. The CDR3 nucleotides are TGTGCCAGCAGTTTTTGGCTAGCGGGAGATGAGCAGTTCTTC. Protein sequence: CASSFWLAGDEQFF.

The chain uses TRBV7-8 and TRBJ1-2; a weak D match, TRBD1 (5 bases). The V end was cut by 4 bases, the J end by 13 bases, with 16 bases between. CDR1 is SGHVS and CDR2 is FQNEAQ in the germline V gene. The CDR3 runs 12 residues. This CDR3 is CASSSPKTASTF. The CDR3 nucleotides read TGTGCCAGCAGCTCCCCTAAGACAGCCAGCACCTTC.

This clonotype appeared a few times. This sequence joins TRBV4-2 and TRBJ2-2; 12 bases agree with TRBD2. The trim removed 1 base at V and 7 bases at J, leaving 7 bases unmatched. The germline CDR1 and CDR2 sequences are LGHNA and YNFKEQ. There are 17 residues in the CDR3. The CDR3 DNA reads TGTGCCAGCAGCCAAGTAACGACTAGCGGGAGCCTCGGGGAGCTGTTTTTT. This gives the protein CASSQVTTSGSLGELFF.

There are many counts of this clonotype. The rearrangement joins TRBV20-1 to TRBJ2-4, with a possible D match to TRBD1 (6 bases). Germline CDR1 reads DFQATT; CDR2 reads SNEGSKA (reference sequence). The CDR3 is made up of 18 amino acids. Between the trimmed V and J ends, which lost 0 bases and 0 bases, there was a span of 18 bases. This CDR3 is CSARDLDSPVLAKNIQYF. CDR3 coding DNA: TGCAGTGCTAGAGATTTGGACAGCCCAGTTCTAGCCAAAAACATTCAGTACTTC.